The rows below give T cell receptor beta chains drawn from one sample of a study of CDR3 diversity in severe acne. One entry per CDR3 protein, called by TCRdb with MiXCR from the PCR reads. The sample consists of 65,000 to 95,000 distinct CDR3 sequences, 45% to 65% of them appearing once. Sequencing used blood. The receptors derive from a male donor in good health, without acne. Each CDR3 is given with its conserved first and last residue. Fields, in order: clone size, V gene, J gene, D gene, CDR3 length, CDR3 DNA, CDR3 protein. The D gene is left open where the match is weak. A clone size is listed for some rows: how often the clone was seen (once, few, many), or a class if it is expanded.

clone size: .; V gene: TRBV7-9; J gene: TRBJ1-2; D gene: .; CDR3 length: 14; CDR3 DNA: TGTGCCAGCAGCCTTTCGGCTGTTGCCTATGGCTACACCTTC; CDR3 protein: CASSLSAVAYGYTF
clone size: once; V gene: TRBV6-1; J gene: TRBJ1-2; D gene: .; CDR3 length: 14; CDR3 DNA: TGTGCCAGCAGGCCGAGGACGGGCCGCTATGGCTACACCTTC; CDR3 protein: CASRPRTGRYGYTF
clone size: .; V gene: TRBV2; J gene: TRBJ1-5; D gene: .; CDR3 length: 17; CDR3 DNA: TGTGCCAGCAGCCGCCGCGCAGGCAGGGCAGGCCAAGAGACCCAGCATTTT; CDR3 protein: CASSRRAGRAGQETQHF
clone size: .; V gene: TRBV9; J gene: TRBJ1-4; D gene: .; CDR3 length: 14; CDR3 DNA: TGTGCCAGCAGCGGGGGTGGGATCAATGAAAAACTGTTTTTT; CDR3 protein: CASSGGGINEKLFF
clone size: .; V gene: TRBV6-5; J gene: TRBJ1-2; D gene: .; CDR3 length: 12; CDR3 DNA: TGTGCCAGCCAGGCCTTTCCTAATGGCTACACCTTC; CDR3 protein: CASQAFPNGYTF
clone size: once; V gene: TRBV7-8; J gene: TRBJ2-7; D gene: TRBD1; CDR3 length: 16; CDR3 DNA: TGTGCCAGCAGCGCGAATCCGGGACAGGGGGCTTACGAGCAGTACTTC; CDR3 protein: CASSANPGQGAYEQYF
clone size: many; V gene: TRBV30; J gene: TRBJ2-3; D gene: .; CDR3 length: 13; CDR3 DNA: TGTGCCGCCTTCACATCGGGCACAGATACGCAGTATTTT; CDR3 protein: CAAFTSGTDTQYF
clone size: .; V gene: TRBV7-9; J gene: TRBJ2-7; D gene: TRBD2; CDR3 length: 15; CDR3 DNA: TGTGCCAGCAGCCCATGGGCTAGCGGGAGCTACGAGCAGTACTTC; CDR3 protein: CASSPWASGSYEQYF
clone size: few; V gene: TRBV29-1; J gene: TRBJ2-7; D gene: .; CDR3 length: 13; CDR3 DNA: TGCAGCGTTGGAACTACTCCGAACTACGAGCAGTACTTC; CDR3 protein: CSVGTTPNYEQYF
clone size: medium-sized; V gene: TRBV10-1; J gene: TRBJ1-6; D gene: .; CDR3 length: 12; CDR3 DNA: TGCGCCAGCAGTGAAAATAATTCACCCCTCCACTTT; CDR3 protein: CASSENNSPLHF
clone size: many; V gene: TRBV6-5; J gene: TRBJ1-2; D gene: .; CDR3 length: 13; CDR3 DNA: TGTGCCAGCAGCCGGGATTCTAACTATGGCTACACCTTC; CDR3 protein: CASSRDSNYGYTF
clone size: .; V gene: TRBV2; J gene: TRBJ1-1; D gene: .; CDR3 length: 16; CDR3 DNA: TGTGCCAGCAGTGACCTTGGGGCGGGAAGGAACACTGAAGCTTTCTTT; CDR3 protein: CASSDLGAGRNTEAFF
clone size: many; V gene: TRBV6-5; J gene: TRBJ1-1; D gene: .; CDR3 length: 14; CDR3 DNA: TGTGCCAGCAGTTACATGGACGGTGGGACTGAAGCTTTCTTT; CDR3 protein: CASSYMDGGTEAFF
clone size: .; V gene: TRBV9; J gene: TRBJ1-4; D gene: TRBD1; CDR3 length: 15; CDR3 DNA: TGTGCCAGCAGCTCAGGACAGGGGGGAAGGGAAAAACTGTTTTTT; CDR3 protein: CASSSGQGGREKLFF
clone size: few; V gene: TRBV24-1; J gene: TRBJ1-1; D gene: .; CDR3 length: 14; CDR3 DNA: TGTGCCACCAGTGACCGAGACACTAACACTGAAGCTTTCTTT; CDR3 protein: CATSDRDTNTEAFF
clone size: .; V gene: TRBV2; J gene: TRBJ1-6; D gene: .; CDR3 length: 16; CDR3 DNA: TGTGCCAGCAGTGGGGGCAGGGCCGAGAACGATTCACCCCTCCACTTT; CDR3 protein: CASSGGRAENDSPLHF
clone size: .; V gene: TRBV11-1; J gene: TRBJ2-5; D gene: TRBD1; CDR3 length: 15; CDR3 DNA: TGTGCCAGCAGCGGCCGCCGGGACAGTAACAATGAGCAGTACTTC; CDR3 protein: CASSGRRDSNNEQYF
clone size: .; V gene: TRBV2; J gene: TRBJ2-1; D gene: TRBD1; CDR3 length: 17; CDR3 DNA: TGTGCCAGCAGAGCTTGGGGCGGGACAGGGGGCTACAATGAGCAGTTCTTC; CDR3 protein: CASRAWGGTGGYNEQFF
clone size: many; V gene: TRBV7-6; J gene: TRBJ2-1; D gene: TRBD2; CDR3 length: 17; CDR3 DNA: TGTGCCAGCAGCTTAGTATTTGCGGGAGGCTCCTACAATGAGCAGTTCTTC; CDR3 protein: CASSLVFAGGSYNEQFF
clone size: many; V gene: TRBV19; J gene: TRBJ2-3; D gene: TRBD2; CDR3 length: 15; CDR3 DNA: TGTGCCAGTAGTGCAGTAGCGGGAGGGCCAGATACGCAGTATTTT; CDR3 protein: CASSAVAGGPDTQYF
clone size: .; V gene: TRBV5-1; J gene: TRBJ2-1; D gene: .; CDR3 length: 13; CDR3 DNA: TGCGCCAGCAGCTTGGACAGGGAGGATGAGCAGTTCTTC; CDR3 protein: CASSLDREDEQFF
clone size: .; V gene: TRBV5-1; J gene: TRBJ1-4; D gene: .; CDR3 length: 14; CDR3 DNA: TGCGCCAGCAGACCTCGCCCAACTAATGAAAAACTGTTTTTT; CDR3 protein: CASRPRPTNEKLFF
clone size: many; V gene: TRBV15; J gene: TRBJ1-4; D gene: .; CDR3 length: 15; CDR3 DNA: TGTGCCACCAGCGGATGGACAGAAGAGGATGAAAAACTGTTTTTT; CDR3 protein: CATSGWTEEDEKLFF
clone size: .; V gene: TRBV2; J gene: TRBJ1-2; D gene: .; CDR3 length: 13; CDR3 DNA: TGTGCCAGCAGTGAAGCGGCGGGTCGGGGCTACACCTTC; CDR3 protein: CASSEAAGRGYTF
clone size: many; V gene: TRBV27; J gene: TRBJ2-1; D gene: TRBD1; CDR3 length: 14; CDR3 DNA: TGTGCCAGCAATTTGGCAGGGGGAAGCAATGAGCAGTTCTTC; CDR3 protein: CASNLAGGSNEQFF
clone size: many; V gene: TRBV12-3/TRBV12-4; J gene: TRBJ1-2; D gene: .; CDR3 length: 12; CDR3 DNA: TGTGCCAGCAGTTTCGGGACTCATGGCTACACCTTC; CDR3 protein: CASSFGTHGYTF
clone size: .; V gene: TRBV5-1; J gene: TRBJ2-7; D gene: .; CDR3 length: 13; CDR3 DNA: TGCGCCAGCAGAACCAACTACGACTACGAGCAGTACTTC; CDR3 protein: CASRTNYDYEQYF
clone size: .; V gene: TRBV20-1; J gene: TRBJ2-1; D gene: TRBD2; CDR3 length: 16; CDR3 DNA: TGCAGTGCTAGGGGACTAGCGGGAGGGCCGGGCAATGAGCAGTTCTTC; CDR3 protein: CSARGLAGGPGNEQFF
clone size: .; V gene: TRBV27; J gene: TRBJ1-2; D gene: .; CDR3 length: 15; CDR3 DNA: TGTGCCAGCAGTTCTGAACAGGGAGGGAGCTATGGCTACACCTTC; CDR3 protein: CASSSEQGGSYGYTF
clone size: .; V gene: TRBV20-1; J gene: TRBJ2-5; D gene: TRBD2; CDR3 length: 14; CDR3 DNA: TGCAGTGCTAGGATAGCGGGGGGGCAAGAGACCCAGTACTTC; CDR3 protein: CSARIAGGQETQYF
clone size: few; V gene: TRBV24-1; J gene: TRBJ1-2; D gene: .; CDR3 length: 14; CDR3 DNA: TGTGCCACCAGTGACTCGGGCCTTCCTGCGGGCTACACCTTC; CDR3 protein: CATSDSGLPAGYTF
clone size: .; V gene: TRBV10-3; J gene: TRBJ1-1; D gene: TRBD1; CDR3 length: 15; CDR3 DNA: TGTGCCAGCAGATTGGGCGGGACAGGGGCCACTGAAGCTTTCTTT; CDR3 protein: CASRLGGTGATEAFF
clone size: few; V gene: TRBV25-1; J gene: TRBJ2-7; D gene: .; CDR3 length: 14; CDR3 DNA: TGTGCCAGCAGTGCTGATGCCACCTCCTACGAGCAGTACTTC; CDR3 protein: CASSADATSYEQYF
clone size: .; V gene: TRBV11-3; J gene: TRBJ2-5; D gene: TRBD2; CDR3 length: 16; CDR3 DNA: TGTGCCAGCAGCTCTCTAGCGGGGACGACGGGAGAGACCCAGTACTTC; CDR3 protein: CASSSLAGTTGETQYF
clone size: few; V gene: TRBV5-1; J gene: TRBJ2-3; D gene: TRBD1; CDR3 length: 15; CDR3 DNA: TGCGCCAGCAGCTACGGGACAGGGGCGACAGATACGCAGTATTTT; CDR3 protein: CASSYGTGATDTQYF
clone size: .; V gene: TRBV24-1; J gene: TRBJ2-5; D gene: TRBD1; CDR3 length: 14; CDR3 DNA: TGTGCCACCAGTGCAGCAGGGGGATTAGAGACCCAGTACTTC; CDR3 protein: CATSAAGGLETQYF
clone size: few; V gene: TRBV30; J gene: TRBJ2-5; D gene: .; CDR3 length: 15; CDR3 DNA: TGTGCCTGGAGCCCGCCGGGGGACGTAGAGGAGACCCAGTACTTC; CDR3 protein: CAWSPPGDVEETQYF
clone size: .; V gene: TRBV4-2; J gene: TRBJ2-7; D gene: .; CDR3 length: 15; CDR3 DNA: TGTGCCAGCAGCTTCTCAGGGGTGGGCGCCGCCGAGCAGTACTTC; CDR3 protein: CASSFSGVGAAEQYF
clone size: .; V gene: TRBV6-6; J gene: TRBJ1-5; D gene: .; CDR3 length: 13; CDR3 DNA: TGTGCCAGCAGTGAACTAGCGGAAGAGACCCAGCATTTT; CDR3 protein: CASSELAEETQHF
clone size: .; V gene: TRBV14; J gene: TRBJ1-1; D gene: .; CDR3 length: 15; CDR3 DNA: TGTGCCAGCAGCCAAGCTAACCCTCGACGGACTGAAGCTTTCTTT; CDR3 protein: CASSQANPRRTEAFF
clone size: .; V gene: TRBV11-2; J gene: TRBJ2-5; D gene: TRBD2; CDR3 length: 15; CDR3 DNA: TGTGCCAGCAGCTCAATACCGGGACTAGCGGAGACCCAGTACTTC; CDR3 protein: CASSSIPGLAETQYF